This is a list of T cell receptor beta chains from one sample in a study of T cells after yellow fever vaccination. One entry per CDR3 protein, called by TCRdb with MiXCR from the 5' RACE reads. The sample has some 500,000 distinct CDR3 sequences, roughly 13% seen once. The sample in question was PBMCs, obtained on the day of the yellow fever booster vaccination. The receptors come from a man younger than 40 who received the YFV17D yellow fever vaccine. Both conserved end residues are part of each CDR3. The D gene is left open where the match is weak. Only some rows state a clone size, as once, few, many or a class for expanded clones.

TRBV6-2/TRBV6-3,TRBD2,TRBJ2-2,.,CASSRSTGLAGGTGELFF,TGTGCCAGCAGTCGTTCAACGGGACTAGCGGGAGGTACCGGGGAGCTGTTTTTT
TRBV18,.,TRBJ2-1,.,CASSRGQSVQQFF,TGTGCCAGCTCACGAGGACAATCGGTCCAGCAGTTCTTC
TRBV12-3/TRBV12-4,.,TRBJ1-6,many,CASSSRWLNSPLHF,TGTGCCAGCAGTTCTCGCTGGTTAAATTCACCCCTCCACTTT
TRBV10-3,TRBD1,TRBJ2-1,few,CAIRQGGEQFF,TGTGCCATAAGACAGGGTGGTGAGCAGTTCTTC
TRBV6-5,.,TRBJ2-5,.,CASSYGGGRAETQYF,TGTGCCAGCAGTTACGGCGGAGGTCGGGCAGAGACCCAGTACTTC
TRBV6-6,.,TRBJ2-7,.,CASSYSAGSEQYF,TGTGCCAGCAGTTACTCAGCAGGGAGCGAGCAGTACTTC
TRBV18,.,TRBJ2-7,.,CASSPTGLEQYF,TGTGCCAGCTCACCCACAGGGCTCGAGCAGTACTTC
TRBV7-9,.,TRBJ2-3,.,CASSPGGISTDTQYF,TGTGCCAGCAGCCCCGGGGGAATCTCCACAGATACGCAGTATTTT
TRBV6-1,TRBD2,TRBJ2-1,.,CASSPQGGSSYNEQFF,TGTGCCAGCAGTCCCCAGGGCGGGAGTTCCTACAATGAGCAGTTCTTC
TRBV20-1,.,TRBJ2-3,.,CSGTRGAGVTDTQYF,TGCAGTGGGACCCGGGGGGCTGGAGTAACAGATACGCAGTATTTT
TRBV7-9,.,TRBJ2-5,.,CASSLGILLETQYF,TGTGCCAGCAGCTTAGGTATTTTACTGGAGACCCAGTACTTC
TRBV20-1,.,TRBJ2-7,few,CSASKDQLIGEQYF,TGCAGTGCTTCCAAGGACCAACTAATTGGCGAGCAGTACTTC
TRBV7-8,TRBD2,TRBJ2-2,few,CASSLVLAKTGELFF,TGTGCCAGCAGCTTAGTACTAGCGAAGACCGGGGAGCTGTTTTTT
TRBV4-3,.,TRBJ1-4,.,CASSQDWSGNNEKLFF,TGCGCCAGCAGCCAAGATTGGTCGGGGAACAATGAAAAACTGTTTTTT
TRBV6-1,.,TRBJ2-1,few,CASHERRVARSEQFF,TGTGCCAGTCACGAGAGGCGGGTAGCCCGTAGTGAGCAGTTCTTC
TRBV6-2/TRBV6-3,TRBD1,TRBJ1-5,few,CASSPGDRARNQPQHF,TGTGCCAGCAGCCCCGGGGACAGGGCGCGCAATCAGCCCCAGCATTTT
TRBV20-1,TRBD2,TRBJ2-4,.,CSARGAWGGIAKNIQYF,TGCAGTGCTAGAGGGGCCTGGGGGGGTATAGCCAAAAACATTCAGTACTTC
TRBV20-1,TRBD1,TRBJ2-5,.,CSAKWTGQETQYF,TGCAGTGCTAAATGGACAGGCCAAGAGACCCAGTACTTC
TRBV27,TRBD2,TRBJ2-2,few,CASSLRLAGGLNTGELFF,TGTGCCAGCAGTTTACGGCTAGCGGGAGGTTTAAACACCGGGGAGCTGTTTTTT
TRBV18,TRBD1,TRBJ1-4,few,CASSPQTGGEKLFF,TGTGCCAGCTCACCGCAGACAGGGGGAGAAAAACTGTTTTTT
TRBV5-1,TRBD1,TRBJ1-4,.,CASTPGTGFNEKLFF,TGCGCCAGCACCCCCGGGACAGGATTTAATGAAAAACTGTTTTTT
TRBV5-1,TRBD1,TRBJ2-7,few,CASSLVAKTGYEQYF,TGCGCCAGCAGCTTGGTTGCAAAGACAGGGTACGAGCAGTACTTC
TRBV27,TRBD1,TRBJ1-2,.,CASSFRQGKVGNYGYTF,TGTGCCAGCAGTTTCCGACAGGGAAAAGTCGGTAACTATGGCTACACCTTC
TRBV5-1,TRBD2,TRBJ2-1,many,CASSPGLAGLSSYNEQFF,TGCGCCAGCAGCCCGGGACTAGCGGGATTGAGTTCCTACAATGAGCAGTTCTTC
TRBV7-2,.,TRBJ1-6,few,CASSHQAGPSGSPLHF,TGTGCCAGCAGCCACCAGGCGGGACCTAGTGGTTCACCCCTCCACTTT
TRBV7-9,TRBD1,TRBJ2-7,.,CASSSQGVGASYEQYF,TGTGCCAGCAGCTCCCAGGGGGTGGGGGCATCCTACGAGCAGTACTTC
TRBV20-1,TRBD2,TRBJ2-7,.,CSAPSGGYEQYF,TGCAGTGCTCCTAGCGGGGGCTACGAGCAGTACTTC
TRBV7-2,TRBD1,TRBJ2-7,many,CASSFRTGGDYEQYF,TGTGCCAGCAGCTTCAGGACAGGGGGGGACTACGAGCAGTACTTC
TRBV20-1,.,TRBJ2-1,many,CSTFGAYSYNEQFF,TGCAGCACCTTCGGGGCTTACTCCTACAATGAGCAGTTCTTC
TRBV7-2,TRBD1,TRBJ2-1,.,CASRTGTGTYSEQFF,TGTGCCAGCAGAACCGGGACAGGGACTTATAGTGAGCAGTTCTTC
TRBV18,.,TRBJ2-1,few,CASSPIITSQEFF,TGTGCCAGCTCACCGATCATTACTAGCCAGGAGTTCTTC
TRBV18,.,TRBJ2-5,.,CASSTSQETQYF,TGTGCCAGCTCTACTTCTCAAGAGACCCAGTACTTC
TRBV7-2,.,TRBJ2-4,many,CASSRSSGASKNIQYF,TGTGCCAGCAGTCGAAGTTCAGGGGCGAGCAAAAACATTCAGTACTTC
TRBV18,TRBD2,TRBJ2-7,few,CASSPSTSGYEQYF,TGTGCCAGCTCACCGAGTACTAGCGGCTACGAGCAGTACTTC
TRBV10-1,.,TRBJ1-5,.,CASSRTIDQPQHF,TGCGCCAGCAGCAGGACAATCGATCAGCCCCAGCATTTT
TRBV7-2,.,TRBJ1-1,.,CASSLRSFRNTEAFF,TGTGCCAGCAGCTTACGTTCATTCAGGAACACTGAAGCTTTCTTT
TRBV7-2,.,TRBJ2-1,few,CASSWTTYNEQFF,TGTGCCAGCAGCTGGACTACCTACAATGAGCAGTTCTTC
TRBV11-2,.,TRBJ2-5,.,CASSSWKGTETETQYF,TGTGCCAGCAGCAGTTGGAAGGGAACGGAGACGGAGACCCAGTACTTC
TRBV5-4,.,TRBJ2-2,few,CASSQQGRTDGELFF,TGTGCCAGCAGCCAACAGGGGAGGACTGACGGGGAGCTGTTTTTT
TRBV7-2,.,TRBJ2-4,few,CASSPRRVPAIQYF,TGTGCCAGCAGCCCCCGGAGAGTACCGGCCATTCAGTACTTC
TRBV27,TRBD2,TRBJ2-1,.,CASRVGRANSYNEQFF,TGTGCCAGCCGTGTTGGGAGGGCAAACTCCTACAATGAGCAGTTCTTC
TRBV5-5,TRBD2,TRBJ2-7,.,CASSFQAGARYEQYF,TGTGCCAGCAGCTTCCAAGCGGGAGCTCGCTACGAGCAGTACTTC
TRBV10-2,.,TRBJ2-3,.,CASSLLAPGPDTQYF,TGCGCCAGCAGCCTACTAGCTCCCGGACCAGATACGCAGTATTTT
TRBV2,.,TRBJ2-7,few,CASREWTYEQYF,TGTGCCAGCAGGGAGTGGACCTACGAGCAGTACTTC